The clone carrying this T cell receptor (beta chain) was detected ten times or more. Germline-derived CDR1 and CDR2 are MDHEN and SYDVKM. The V and J ends lost 6 bases and 6 bases respectively, with 18 bases between them. This CDR3 has 14 residues. This sample is part of a study of T cells in Graves' hyperthyroidism and ophthalmopathy. The investigators amplified TCR beta CDR3 regions from RNA transcripts. Carried out on the TCR CDR3, a first-round RT-PCR used the HTBI primer set. TCRdb passed the multiplex PCR reads through MiXCR, listing each CDR3 protein once. The table has 500,000 to 650,000 distinct CDR3 sequences, about 15% seen once. Orbital computed tomography, thyroid ultrasound, serum thyroxine and TRAb, and clinical symptoms together informed the diagnoses.

The receptor was isolated from a woman under 30 with Graves' ophthalmopathy. The sample comprised blood. The chain joins TRBV28 to TRBJ2-7; possible D gene TRBD1, 5 bases. CDR3: CASSRTGWGGEQYF. The CDR3 DNA reads TGTGCCAGCAGCCGAACAGGATGGGGCGGCGAGCAGTACTTC. Looking up the rest from reference TRBV28 and TRBJ2-7 gives the full variable domain: DVKVTQSSRYLVKRTGEKVFLECVQDMDHENMFWYRQDPGLGLRLIYFSYDVKMKEKGDIPEGYSVSREKKERFSLILESASTNQTSMYLCASSRTGWGGEQYFGPGTRLTVT.